One and the same sample provided the 7 T cell receptor beta chains below, sequenced in a study of blood T cell repertoires in COVID-19. Profiled with immunoSEQ multiplex PCR; TCRdb holds only in-frame clones, not every one. Of just over 650,000 clones listed, around 89% were seen once; the top ten hold roughly 0.26%. The sequenced sample consisted of peripheral blood. The receptors come from a woman aged 18 to 35 with acute or convalescent COVID-19.

In regard to this clone: This CDR3 is also generated by other DNA sequences in the sample. This chain joins TRBV12-3 or TRBV12-4 and TRBJ1-1, with D perhaps matching TRBD1 (6 bases). V lost 3 bases, J lost 8 bases, and 10 bases lay in between. The length of the CDR3 is 12 residues. CDR3 protein: CASSLGGPEAFF. Here the CDR3 DNA reads TGTGCCAGCAGTTTGGGGGGGCCAGAAGCTTTCTTT.

V and J are TRBV24-1 and TRBJ1-1; 8 nucleotides match TRBD1. The CDR3 extends over 12 amino acids. V shed 9 bases, J shed 1 base, and the junction held 0 bases outside the gene matches. Germline V gene data show CDR1 as KGHDR and CDR2 as SFDVKD. The CDR3 DNA follows: TGTGCCACCGGGACAGGGAACACTGAAGCTTTCTTT. This sequence encodes CATGTGNTEAFF.

V usage is TRBV5-5 and J usage is TRBJ2-7; 10 nucleotides align to TRBD1. Germline V CDR1 and CDR2: SGHKS, YYEKEE (reference sequence). The CDR3 extends over 15 amino acids. The V and J ends lost 5 bases and 5 bases, in that order; junction bases with no gene match: 10. CDR3 coding DNA: TGTGCCAGCAGGGGGTACGGGACAGGGGTGAACGAGCAGTACTTC. It specifies CASRGYGTGVNEQYF.

The chain links TRBV15 to TRBJ1-1; D is uncertain. From germline, CDR1 is LNHNV and CDR2 YYDKDF (reference sequence). This CDR3 region has 16 residues. Trimming stripped 0 bases from V and 4 bases from J, with 15 bases between. The CDR3: CATSRDQARVGTEAFF. Written as DNA, the CDR3 is TGTGCCACCAGCAGAGATCAAGCGAGGGTTGGCACTGAAGCTTTCTTT.

The chain uses TRBV6-5 and TRBJ1-1, with D possibly matching TRBD1 (5 bases). Germline CDR1 and CDR2: MNHEY and SVGAGI. V was trimmed by 5 bases and J by 1 base, leaving 8 bases between them. The CDR3 length is 13 residues. The CDR3 here is CASSPGQNTEAFF. In DNA form, the CDR3 reads TGTGCCAGCAGTCCCGGACAGAACACTGAAGCTTTCTTT.

The gene calls are TRBV6-6 and TRBJ2-5; TRBD2 agrees at 7 bases. The CDR3 has 15 amino acids. Germline V gene lookup returns CDR1 MNHNY and CDR2 SVGAGI (reference sequence). J lost 2 bases, V lost 5 bases, and 8 bases had no gene match. The CDR3: CASSPPGGGQETQYF. DNA for the CDR3: TGTGCCAGCAGTCCGCCCGGCGGGGGACAAGAGACCCAGTACTTC.

The gene calls are TRBV2 and TRBJ1-1; D unresolved. V was shortened by 3 bases and J by 4 bases, with 12 bases between the two germline ends. This CDR3 is 14 amino acids long. Germline loops: CDR1 SNHLY, CDR2 FYNNEI. The CDR3 DNA follows: TGTGCCAGCAGTGAGGAGGTCACGGCCACTGAAGCTTTCTTT. It encodes CASSEEVTATEAFF.